These 15 T cell receptor beta chains came from one sample sequenced in a study of PD-1 blockade in classical Hodgkin lymphoma. Time point of the sample: cycle 4 day 1 (C4D1), after less than 7 weeks of nivolumab. All patients relapsed after autologous stem cell transplantation, and brentuximab vedotin exposure varied. Assay: immunoSEQ multiplex PCR; the TCRdb copy retains only in-frame clones and omits some. Of tens of thousands of clones listed, about nine tenths were seen once; the top ten hold under 3.5%. The sequencing here drew on peripheral blood mononuclear cells (PBMCs), taken before the fourth cycle of nivolumab. The receptors derive from a human donor with classical Hodgkin lymphoma.

The chain has TRBV7-8 and TRBJ2-2, with D unclear. Looked up from germline, CDR1 is SGHVS and CDR2 is FQNEAQ. This CDR3 has 12 residues. Trimming left V 5 bases short and J 2 bases short, with 3 bases between. The chain's CDR3 is CASSRNTGELFF. In DNA form, the CDR3 reads TGTGCCAGCAGCCGAAACACCGGGGAGCTGTTTTTT.

V gene TRBV7-3 combines with J gene TRBJ1-1, with D maybe TRBD1 (5 bases). V was cut by 8 bases and J by 11 bases, with 15 bases left in between. The CDR3 consists of 11 residues. Looked up from germline, CDR1 is SGHTA and CDR2 is FQGTGA. The CDR3 here is CASGIGELAFF. CDR3 sequence (DNA): TGTGCCAGCGGGATAGGGGAGTTGGCTTTCTTT.

This rearrangement joins TRBV10-3 to TRBJ2-5; 9 bases are a match to TRBD2. The CDR3 is 13 residues long. After removal of 6 bases from V and 3 bases from J, the junction contained 2 bases not matched to a gene. Germline assignment: CDR1 ENHRY and CDR2 SYGVKD. Here the CDR3 reads CAIRGGGEETQYF. The CDR3 region has the DNA TGTGCCATCAGAGGCGGGGGGGAAGAGACCCAGTACTTC.

The rearrangement links TRBV6-5 to TRBJ1-5; D might be TRBD1 (6 bases). Deletions cut 5 bases from V and 12 bases from J, with 14 bases between. The germline V gene encodes CDR1 MNHEY and CDR2 SVGAGI. The CDR3 consists of 12 residues. The CDR3 sequence: CASSPPDRLQHF. DNA for the CDR3: TGTGCCAGCAGTCCCCCGGACAGACTCCAGCATTTT.

This clone was counted a few times. The chain uses TRBV19 and TRBJ1-4; D unresolved. V gave up 9 bases and J gave up 5 bases, with 16 bases separating them. The CDR3 is 14 amino acids. Germline values: CDR1 LNHDA, CDR2 SQIVND (reference sequence). The CDR3 is CASARRGENEKLFF. In DNA, the CDR3 is TGTGCCAGCGCGCGGCGTGGGGAGAATGAAAAACTGTTTTTT.

V and J are TRBV11-2 and TRBJ2-7, with D possibly TRBD1 on 5 matching bases. Germline lookup yields CDR1 SGHAT and CDR2 FQNNGV. The CDR3 loop spans 14 amino acids. The ends were cut back, 3 bases at V and 3 bases at J, with 12 bases in the middle. CDR3 sequence: CASSFFARVYEQYF. The DNA of the CDR3 is TGTGCCAGCAGCTTCTTCGCCAGGGTCTACGAGCAGTACTTC.

The rearrangement joins TRBV30 to TRBJ1-6; D gene unclear. V was pared by 5 bases and J by 1 base, with 6 bases between. This CDR3 has 13 residues. Germline loops: CDR1 GTSNPN, CDR2 SVGIG (reference sequence). CDR3 nucleotide sequence: TGTGCCTGGCGGGAGTCCTATAATTCACCCCTCCACTTT. Translating it yields CAWRESYNSPLHF.

This sequence joins TRBV9 and TRBJ2-7, with D perhaps matching TRBD1 (6 bases). The CDR3 sequence is 15 residues long. V was trimmed by 0 bases and J by 4 bases, leaving 14 bases between them. Germline assignment: CDR1 SGDLS and CDR2 YYNGEE. The CDR3 DNA follows: TGTGCCAGCAGCGTAGATCAGGGGCAGGGGTACGAGCAGTACTTC. Its protein is CASSVDQGQGYEQYF.

The chain joins TRBV7-3 to TRBJ2-3; unclear D gene. V lost 2 bases to trimming and J lost 6 bases, with 6 bases between them. The CDR3 has 12 amino acids. Germline V gives CDR1 SGHTA, CDR2 FQGTGA. The CDR3 sequence is CASSLELDTQYF. DNA for the CDR3: TGTGCCAGCAGCTTAGAACTGGATACGCAGTATTTT.

The V gene is TRBV7-8, the J gene TRBJ2-3; D is unresolved. The CDR3 runs to 14 residues. Trimming took off 7 bases at V and 1 base at J, with 12 bases between the two ends. Germline values: CDR1 SGHVS, CDR2 FQNEAQ. CDR3 residues: CASTRYDRTDTQYF. Written as DNA, the CDR3 is TGTGCCAGCACCCGGTATGATCGCACAGATACGCAGTATTTT.

The chain has TRBV27 and TRBJ2-1; 8 bases agree with TRBD2. Germline CDR1 MNHEY, CDR2 SMNVEV (reference sequence). V lost 3 bases and J lost 8; bases outside the gene matches: 6. The CDR3 length is 14 residues. The CDR3 loop is CASSFGRGVHEQFF. CDR3 sequence (DNA): TGTGCCAGCAGTTTCGGGCGGGGGGTCCATGAGCAGTTCTTC.

This clone was observed once. The V call is TRBV5-1, the J call TRBJ2-3; D unclear. Germline CDR1 is SGHRS and CDR2 is YFSETQ. Trimming stripped 0 bases from V and 0 bases from J, with 5 bases between. The CDR3 contains 14 residues. CDR3 nucleotide sequence: TGCGCCAGCAGCTTGGCAGTAAGCACAGATACGCAGTATTTT. Translated: CASSLAVSTDTQYF. Supplemented by reference TRBV5-1 and TRBJ2-3, the full variable domain reads KAGVTQTPRYLIKTRGQQVTLSCSPISGHRSVSWYQQTPGQGLQFLFEYFSETQRNKGNFPGRFSGRQFSNSRSEMNVSTLELGDSALYLCASSLAVSTDTQYFGPGTRLTVL.

A single count supports this clone. V and J are TRBV15 and TRBJ1-5; TRBD1 aligns across 9 bases. This CDR3 spans 14 amino acids. Per the germline V gene, CDR1 is LNHNV and CDR2 is YYDKDF (reference sequence). V trimming: 7 bases; J trimming: 5 bases; junction bases outside the gene matches: 6. CDR3 in amino acids: CATTKTGGYQPQHF. DNA for the CDR3: TGTGCCACCACAAAAACAGGGGGCTATCAGCCCCAGCATTTT.

This chain uses TRBV10-3 with TRBJ1-1; 12 bases are shared with TRBD1. Unmatched junction bases numbered 5, after V lost 2 bases and J lost 4 bases. Germline CDR1 reads ENHRY; CDR2 reads SYGVKD. The CDR3 is made up of 16 amino acids. CDR3 loop: CAISEGTGGESTEAFF. Written as DNA, the CDR3 is TGTGCCATCAGTGAGGGGACAGGGGGCGAATCCACTGAAGCTTTCTTT.

The rearrangement links TRBV5-1 to TRBJ2-7; D is unresolved. With 0 bases removed from V and 4 bases from J, the gap between germline ends came to 8 bases. Germline CDR1 is SGHRS and CDR2 is YFSETQ. CDR3 length: 13 residues. The CDR3 nucleotides are TGCGCCAGCAGCTTGGGTCTGGGATACGAGCAGTACTTC. Protein product: CASSLGLGYEQYF. The variable domain in full, with the rest retrieved from reference TRBV5-1 and TRBJ2-7, is KAGVTQTPRYLIKTRGQQVTLSCSPISGHRSVSWYQQTPGQGLQFLFEYFSETQRNKGNFPGRFSGRQFSNSRSEMNVSTLELGDSALYLCASSLGLGYEQYFGPGTRLTVT.